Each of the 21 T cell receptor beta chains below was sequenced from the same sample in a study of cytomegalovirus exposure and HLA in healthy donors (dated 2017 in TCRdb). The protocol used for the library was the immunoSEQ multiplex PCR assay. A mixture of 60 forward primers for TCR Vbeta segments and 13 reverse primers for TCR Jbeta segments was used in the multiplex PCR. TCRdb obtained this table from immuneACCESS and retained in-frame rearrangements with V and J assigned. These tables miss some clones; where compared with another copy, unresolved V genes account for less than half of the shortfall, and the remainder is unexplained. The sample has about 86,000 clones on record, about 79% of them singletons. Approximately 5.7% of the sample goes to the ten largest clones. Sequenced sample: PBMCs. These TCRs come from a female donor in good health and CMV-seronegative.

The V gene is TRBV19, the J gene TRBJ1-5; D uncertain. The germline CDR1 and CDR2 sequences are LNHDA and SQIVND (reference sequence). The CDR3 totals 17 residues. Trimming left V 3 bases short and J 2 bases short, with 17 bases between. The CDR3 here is CASSIKAWQAGNQPQHF. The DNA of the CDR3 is TGTGCCAGTAGTATTAAAGCGTGGCAAGCCGGCAATCAGCCCCAGCATTTT. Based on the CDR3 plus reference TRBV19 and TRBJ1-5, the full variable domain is DGGITQSPKYLFRKEGQNVTLSCEQNLNHDAMYWYRQDPGQGLRLIYYSQIVNDFQKGDIAEGYSVSREKKESFPLTVTSAQKNPTAFYLCASSIKAWQAGNQPQHFGDGTRLSIL.

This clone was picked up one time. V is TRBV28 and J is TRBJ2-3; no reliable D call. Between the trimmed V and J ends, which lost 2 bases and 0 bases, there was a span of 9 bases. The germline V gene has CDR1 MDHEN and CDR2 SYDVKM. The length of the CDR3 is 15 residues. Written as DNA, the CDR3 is TGTGCCAGCAGTTTACCCTCGCGCAGCACAGATACGCAGTATTTT. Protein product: CASSLPSRSTDTQYF. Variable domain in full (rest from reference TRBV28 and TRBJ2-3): DVKVTQSSRYLVKRTGEKVFLECVQDMDHENMFWYRQDPGLGLRLIYFSYDVKMKEKGDIPEGYSVSREKKERFSLILESASTNQTSMYLCASSLPSRSTDTQYFGPGTRLTVL.

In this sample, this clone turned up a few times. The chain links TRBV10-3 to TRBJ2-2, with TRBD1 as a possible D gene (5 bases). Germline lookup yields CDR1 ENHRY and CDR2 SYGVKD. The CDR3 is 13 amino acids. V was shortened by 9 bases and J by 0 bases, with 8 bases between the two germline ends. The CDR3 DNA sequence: TGTGCCATGACGGACACGAACACCGGGGAGCTGTTTTTT. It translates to CAMTDTNTGELFF.

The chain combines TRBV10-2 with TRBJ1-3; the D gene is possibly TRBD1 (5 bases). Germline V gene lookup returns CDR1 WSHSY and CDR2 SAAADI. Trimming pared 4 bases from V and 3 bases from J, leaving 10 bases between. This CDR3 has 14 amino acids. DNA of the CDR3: TGCGCCAGCAGTGCAGGGTTACTTGGAAACACCATATATTTT. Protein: CASSAGLLGNTIYF.

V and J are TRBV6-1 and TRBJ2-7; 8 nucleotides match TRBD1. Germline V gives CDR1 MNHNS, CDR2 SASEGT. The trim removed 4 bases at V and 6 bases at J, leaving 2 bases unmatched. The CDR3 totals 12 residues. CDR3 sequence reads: CASSGGTGEQYF. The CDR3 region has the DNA TGTGCCAGCAGTGGGGGGACAGGCGAGCAGTACTTC.

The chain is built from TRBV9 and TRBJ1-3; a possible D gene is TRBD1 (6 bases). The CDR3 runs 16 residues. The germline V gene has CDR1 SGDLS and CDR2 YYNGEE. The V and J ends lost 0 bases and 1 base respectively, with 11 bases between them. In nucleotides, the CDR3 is TGTGCCAGCAGCGTAGCTCAGGGGTTGTCTGGAAACACCATATATTTT. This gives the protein CASSVAQGLSGNTIYF.

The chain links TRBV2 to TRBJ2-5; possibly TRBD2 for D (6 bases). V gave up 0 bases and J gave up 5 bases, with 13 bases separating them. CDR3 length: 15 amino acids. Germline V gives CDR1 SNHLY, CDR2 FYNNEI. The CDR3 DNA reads TGTGCCAGCAGTGAAGCGCGGGGCCTCGGGGAGACCCAGTACTTC. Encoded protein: CASSEARGLGETQYF.

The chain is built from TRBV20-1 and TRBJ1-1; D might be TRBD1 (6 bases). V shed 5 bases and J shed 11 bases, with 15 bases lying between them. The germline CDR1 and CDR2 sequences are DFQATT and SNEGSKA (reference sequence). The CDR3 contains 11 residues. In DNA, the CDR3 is TGCAGTGCTTTCGACAGGAGAGAGGCTTTCTTT. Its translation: CSAFDRREAFF.

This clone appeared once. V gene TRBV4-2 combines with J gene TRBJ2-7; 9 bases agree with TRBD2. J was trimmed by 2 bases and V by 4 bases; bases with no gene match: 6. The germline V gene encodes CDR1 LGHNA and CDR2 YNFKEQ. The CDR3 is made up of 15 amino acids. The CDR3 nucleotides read TGTGCCAGCAGCCCCAGACTAGCGGAAACCTACGAGCAGTACTTC. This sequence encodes CASSPRLAETYEQYF.

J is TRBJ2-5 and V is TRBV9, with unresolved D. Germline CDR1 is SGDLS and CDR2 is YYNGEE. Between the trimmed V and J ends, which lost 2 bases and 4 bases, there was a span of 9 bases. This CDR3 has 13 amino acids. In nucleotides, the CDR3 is TGTGCCAGCAGCGTGTCGCGTGGAGAGACCCAGTACTTC. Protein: CASSVSRGETQYF.

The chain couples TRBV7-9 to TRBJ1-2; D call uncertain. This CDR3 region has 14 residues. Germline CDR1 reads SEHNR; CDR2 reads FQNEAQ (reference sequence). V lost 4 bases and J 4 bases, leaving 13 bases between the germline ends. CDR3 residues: CASSSGGLSYGYTF. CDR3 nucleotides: TGTGCCAGCAGCTCTGGAGGACTGAGCTATGGCTACACCTTC. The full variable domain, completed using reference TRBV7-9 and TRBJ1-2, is DTGVSQNPRHKITKRGQNVTFRCDPISEHNRLYWYRQTLGQGPEFLTYFQNEAQLEKSRLLSDRFSAERPKGSFSTLEIQRTEQGDSAMYLCASSSGGLSYGYTFGSGTRLTVV.

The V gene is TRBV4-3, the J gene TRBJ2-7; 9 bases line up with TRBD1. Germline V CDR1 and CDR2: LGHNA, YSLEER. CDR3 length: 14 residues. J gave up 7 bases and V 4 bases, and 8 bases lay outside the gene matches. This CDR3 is CASSPGTGTREQYF. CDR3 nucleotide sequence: TGCGCCAGCAGCCCCGGGACAGGGACGAGGGAGCAGTACTTC.

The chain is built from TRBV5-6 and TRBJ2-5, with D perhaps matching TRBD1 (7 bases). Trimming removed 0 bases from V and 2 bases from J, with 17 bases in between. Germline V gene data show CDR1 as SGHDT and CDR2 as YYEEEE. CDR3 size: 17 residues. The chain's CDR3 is CASSLARRGLGQETQYF. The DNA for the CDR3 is TGTGCCAGCAGCTTGGCCAGGAGGGGGCTGGGGCAAGAGACCCAGTACTTC.

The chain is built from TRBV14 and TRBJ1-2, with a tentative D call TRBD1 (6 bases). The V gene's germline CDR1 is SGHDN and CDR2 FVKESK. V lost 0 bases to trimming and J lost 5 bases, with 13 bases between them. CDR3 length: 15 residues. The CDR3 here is CASSQERGNRYGYTF. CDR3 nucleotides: TGTGCCAGCAGCCAAGAAAGGGGGAATAGGTATGGCTACACCTTC. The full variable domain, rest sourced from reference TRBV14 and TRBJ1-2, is EAGVTQFPSHSVIEKGQTVTLRCDPISGHDNLYWYRRVMGKEIKFLLHFVKESKQDESGMPNNRFLAERTGGTYSTLKVQPAELEDSGVYFCASSQERGNRYGYTFGSGTRLTVV.

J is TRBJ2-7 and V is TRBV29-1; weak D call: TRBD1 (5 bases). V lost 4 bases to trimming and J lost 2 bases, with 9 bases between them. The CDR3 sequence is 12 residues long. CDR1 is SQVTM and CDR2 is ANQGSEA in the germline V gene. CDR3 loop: CSVVTDTYEQYF. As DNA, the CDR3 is TGCAGCGTTGTGACAGATACCTACGAGCAGTACTTC.

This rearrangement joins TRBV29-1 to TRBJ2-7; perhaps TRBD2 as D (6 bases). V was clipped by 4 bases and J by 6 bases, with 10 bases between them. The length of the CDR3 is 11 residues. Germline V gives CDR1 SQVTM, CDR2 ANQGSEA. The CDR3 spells CSVGLRGEQYF. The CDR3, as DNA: TGCAGCGTTGGACTGCGGGGCGAGCAGTACTTC.

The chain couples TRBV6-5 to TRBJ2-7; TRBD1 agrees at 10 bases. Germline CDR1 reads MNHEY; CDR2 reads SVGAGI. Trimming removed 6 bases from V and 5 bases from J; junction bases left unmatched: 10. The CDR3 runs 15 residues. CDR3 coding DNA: TGTGCCAGCAGGACCTCGGGACAGGGGACGAACGAGCAGTACTTC. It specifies CASRTSGQGTNEQYF.

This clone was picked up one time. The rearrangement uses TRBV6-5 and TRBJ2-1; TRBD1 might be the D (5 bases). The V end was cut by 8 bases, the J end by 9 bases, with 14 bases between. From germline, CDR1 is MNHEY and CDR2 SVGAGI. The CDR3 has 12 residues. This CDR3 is CASGQGILEQFF. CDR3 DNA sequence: TGTGCCAGCGGGCAGGGTATTCTTGAGCAGTTCTTC.

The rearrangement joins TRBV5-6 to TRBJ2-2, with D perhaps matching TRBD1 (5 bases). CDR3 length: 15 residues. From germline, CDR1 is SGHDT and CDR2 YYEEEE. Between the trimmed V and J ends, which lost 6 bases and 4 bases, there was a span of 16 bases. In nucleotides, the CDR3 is TGTGCCAGCAAGTTTAATGGACAAAGCACCGGGGAGCTGTTTTTT. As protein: CASKFNGQSTGELFF.

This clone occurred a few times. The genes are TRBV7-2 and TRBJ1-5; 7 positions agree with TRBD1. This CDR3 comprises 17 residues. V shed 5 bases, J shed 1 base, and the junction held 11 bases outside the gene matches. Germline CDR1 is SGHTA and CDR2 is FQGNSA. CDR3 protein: CASSQLGQTGSNQPQHF. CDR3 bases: TGTGCCAGCAGCCAATTAGGGCAGACAGGGAGCAATCAGCCCCAGCATTTT.

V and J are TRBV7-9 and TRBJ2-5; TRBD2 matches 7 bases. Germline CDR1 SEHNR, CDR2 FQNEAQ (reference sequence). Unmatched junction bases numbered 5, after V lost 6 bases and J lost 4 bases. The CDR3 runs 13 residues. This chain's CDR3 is CASRGGRPETQYF. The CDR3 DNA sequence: TGTGCCAGCAGGGGAGGGCGGCCAGAGACCCAGTACTTC.